The 12 T cell receptor beta chains below come from one sample, sequenced in a study of neurological immune-mediated disorders. Via MiXCR, TCRdb re-called the 5' RACE reads, giving one row per CDR3 protein. The data contain about 74,000 distinct CDR3 sequences, 4% to 6% of them singletons. Sequences were obtained from PBMCs. These receptors came from a man younger than 35 with multiple sclerosis.

This clonotype was counted ten times or more. The chain couples TRBV30 to TRBJ2-7; tentative D call: TRBD2 (6 bases). The germline CDR1 and CDR2 sequences are GTSNPN and SVGIG (reference sequence). The CDR3 is 13 residues long. The V end was cut by 3 bases, the J end by 3 bases, with 12 bases between. Here the CDR3 reads CAWSPPGSYEQYF. The CDR3 bases are TGTGCCTGGAGCCCCCCCGGGAGCTACGAGCAGTACTTC.

Ten or more counts support this clonotype. The rearrangement uses TRBV4-3 and TRBJ2-3, with TRBD2 matching over 7 bases. Germline lookup yields CDR1 LGHNA and CDR2 YSLEER. This CDR3 contains 14 residues. Losses at the gene ends were 2 bases for V and 6 bases for J; bases not matched to a gene: 5. CDR3 sequence reads: CASSQSGGGDTQYF. CDR3 sequence (DNA): TGCGCCAGCAGCCAAAGTGGGGGAGGGGATACGCAGTATTTT.

The chain uses TRBV12-3 or TRBV12-4 and TRBJ2-1, with 9 positions matching TRBD2. Losses at the gene ends were 0 bases for V and 6 bases for J; bases not matched to a gene: 3. CDR3 size: 15 residues. This chain's CDR3 is CASSLAAGGSNEQFF. The CDR3 nucleotides read TGTGCCAGCAGTTTAGCAGCGGGAGGTTCCAATGAGCAGTTCTTC.

This clonotype was observed many times. The chain recombines TRBV20-1 with TRBJ2-1; tentatively, D is TRBD1 or TRBD2 (6 bases each). Germline lookup yields CDR1 DFQATT and CDR2 SNEGSKA (reference sequence). The CDR3 totals 15 residues. Trimming shortened V by 6 bases and J by 3 bases, and 18 bases separated the two germline ends. CDR3 protein: CSATLWGADYNEQFF. For the CDR3, the DNA is TGCAGTGCCACCCTTTGGGGGGCGGACTACAATGAGCAGTTCTTC.

This clonotype was observed many times. The chain has TRBV29-1 and TRBJ2-1; D gene unclear. The CDR3 is 11 residues long. V was pared by 7 bases and J by 8 bases, with 12 bases between. CDR1 SQVTM and CDR2 ANQGSEA come from the germline V gene. The CDR3 DNA is TGCAGCGCTTCAAGGCGCGATGAGCAGTTCTTC. Protein product: CSASRRDEQFF.

This clonotype was seen ten or more times. The chain joins TRBV20-1 to TRBJ2-2, with no clear D. V dropped 2 bases and J dropped 6 bases, with 10 bases sitting between them. This CDR3 is built from 13 residues. Germline V gene sequence: CDR1 DFQATT, CDR2 SNEGSKA (reference sequence). CDR3 nucleotide sequence: TGCAGTGCTAGATATCTCCAGTCCGGGGAGCTGTTTTTT. Amino acids: CSARYLQSGELFF.

This clonotype was detected ten times or more. The chain has TRBV7-2 and TRBJ2-3; D is unclear. The CDR3 is made up of 15 amino acids. V was shortened by 7 bases and J by 4 bases, with 18 bases between the two germline ends. CDR1 is SGHTA, CDR2 FQGNSA, per germline. CDR3 coding DNA: TGTGCCAGCATGCTTACGTTTTACTCCTCAGATACGCAGTATTTT. Translation: CASMLTFYSSDTQYF.

The sample holds many counts of this clonotype. This chain uses TRBV10-2 with TRBJ2-3; D is ambiguous. CDR1 is WSHSY and CDR2 is SAAADI in the germline V gene. The V end was cut by 6 bases, the J end by 2 bases, with 12 bases between. The CDR3 length is 14 residues. The CDR3 is CASSEQSSTDTQYF. The CDR3 DNA sequence: TGCGCCAGCAGCGAGCAGAGTTCCACAGATACGCAGTATTTT.

At least ten counts were recorded for this clonotype. The rearrangement links TRBV6-6 to TRBJ2-5; the match to TRBD1 covers 7 bases. The CDR3 covers 16 residues. The germline V gene has CDR1 MNHNY and CDR2 SVGAGI (reference sequence). Trimming cost V 0 bases and J 4 bases; bases outside gene matches: 8. The CDR3 DNA follows: TGTGCCAGCAGTTACTCGCAGGCAGGGGGATCAGAGACCCAGTACTTC. It translates to CASSYSQAGGSETQYF.

This clonotype was picked up many times. The V call is TRBV20-1, the J call TRBJ1-4; TRBD1 is a possible D gene (6 bases). V was cut by 4 bases and J by 0 bases, with 9 bases left in between. The germline V gene encodes CDR1 DFQATT and CDR2 SNEGSKA (reference sequence). The CDR3 is 14 residues long. CDR3 sequence reads: CSAKGGTTNEKLFF. The CDR3 DNA follows: TGCAGTGCTAAGGGGGGCACAACTAATGAAAAACTGTTTTTT.

This clonotype was detected ten times or more. V usage is TRBV20-1 and J usage is TRBJ1-5; no clear D. Germline values: CDR1 DFQATT, CDR2 SNEGSKA (reference sequence). V was pared by 6 bases and J by 0 bases, with 15 bases between. The CDR3 covers 15 residues. The CDR3 coding sequence is TGCAGTGCCAGATCTATGGGAAGTAGCAATCAGCCCCAGCATTTT. Translated, it gives CSARSMGSSNQPQHF.

Ten or more counts support this clonotype. This sequence joins TRBV14 and TRBJ2-7, with D perhaps matching TRBD2 (6 bases). CDR1 and CDR2 from the germline V gene are SGHDN and FVKESK. There are 15 residues in the CDR3. The V and J ends lost 4 bases and 3 bases respectively, with 16 bases between them. CDR3 residues: CASSPLGAGRYEQYF. DNA of the CDR3: TGTGCCAGCAGCCCCTTAGGAGCGGGCCGCTACGAGCAGTACTTC.